This T cell receptor beta chain was documented in a study of resident and recirculating memory T cells in vitiligo. In the study overall: Genomic DNA was extracted from whole homogenized samples, with no cell sorting.

Points on this clone: Its antigen remains unidentified.

Findings and limits, study-wide: Non-conserved TCRs across sites and patients suggested distinct clones per lesion.

Sequencing used immunoSEQ multiplex PCR; TCRdb keeps in-frame clones, though not all of them. Seen here are about 76,000 clones, under 95% observed once, and the top ten hold roughly 5%. This sequence was found in a male donor with vitiligo. The sequenced material came from blood.

The CDR3, as DNA: TGTGCCAGTAGTATTGGGGCTAGCGGGACGTCGGCCTACGAGCAGTACTTC. It yields the protein CASSIGASGTSAYEQYF. The chain couples TRBV19 to TRBJ2-7; 9 bases agree with TRBD2. Per the germline V gene, CDR1 is LNHDA and CDR2 is SQIVND (reference sequence). The CDR3 loop spans 17 amino acids. The V gene end was trimmed by 3 bases and the J gene end by 2 bases; junction bases not matched to a gene: 11.